Below, one TCR beta chain is given with its context. The V gene end was trimmed by 4 bases and the J gene end by 13 bases; junction bases not matched to a gene: 24. The CDR3 has 17 amino acids. Germline CDR1 reads SGHRS; CDR2 reads YFSETQ. This sample stems from a study of blood T cell repertoires in COVID-19. Overall study context: The study drew acute and convalescent COVID-19 samples from the United States, Italy and Spain. In each case, the material was cDNA or gDNA derived from T cells, B-cell-depleted T cells, or PBMCs.

Some clones are missing from TCRdb's copy, which holds only in-frame ones; the method was immunoSEQ multiplex PCR. This table holds roughly 290,000 clones, 89% found once. The specimen was peripheral blood. This clonotype originated in a woman aged 60 to 75 with acute or convalescent COVID-19. V gene TRBV5-1 combines with J gene TRBJ2-3; 7 nucleotides agree with TRBD1. For the CDR3, the DNA is TGCGCCAGCAGCCCGACAGGGTTCACGGATTTATCGACCCATAAGTATTTT. Residues: CASSPTGFTDLSTHKYF. Variable domain in full (rest from reference TRBV5-1 and TRBJ2-3): KAGVTQTPRYLIKTRGQQVTLSCSPISGHRSVSWYQQTPGQGLQFLFEYFSETQRNKGNFPGRFSGRQFSNSRSEMNVSTLELGDSALYLCASSPTGFTDLSTHKYFGPGTRLTVL.